This T cell receptor beta chain is drawn from a study of CD8+ T cells in alopecia areata. Findings and caveats of the study: TCR sharing was clearer in mice than between patients, perhaps partly owing to patient HLA diversity.

Sequencing templates came from extracted RNA that was reverse transcribed into cDNA. TCRdb's table, derived via immunoSEQ multiplex PCR, lists solely in-frame clones and lacks some. The top ten hold more than 1.5% of the sample, which has approximately 280,000 clones, roughly 64% seen once. The treatment was: oral pan-JAK inhibitor, 5-10 mg twice daily. In regard to this clone: Antigen: not known.

This TCR was recovered from a human donor with alopecia areata. Sample: CD4+ T cells sorted from blood, taken at week 24, from a patient treated with tofacitinib.

The DNA for the CDR3 is TGCAGCGTTGGGACCCCCGGTGGGGCCAACGTCCTGACTTTC. It is translated as CSVGTPGGANVLTF. V gene TRBV29-1 combines with J gene TRBJ2-6; D ambiguous. The CDR3 is made up of 14 amino acids. CDR1 SQVTM and CDR2 ANQGSEA come from the germline V gene. V lost 4 bases and J lost 3, with 10 bases in between.